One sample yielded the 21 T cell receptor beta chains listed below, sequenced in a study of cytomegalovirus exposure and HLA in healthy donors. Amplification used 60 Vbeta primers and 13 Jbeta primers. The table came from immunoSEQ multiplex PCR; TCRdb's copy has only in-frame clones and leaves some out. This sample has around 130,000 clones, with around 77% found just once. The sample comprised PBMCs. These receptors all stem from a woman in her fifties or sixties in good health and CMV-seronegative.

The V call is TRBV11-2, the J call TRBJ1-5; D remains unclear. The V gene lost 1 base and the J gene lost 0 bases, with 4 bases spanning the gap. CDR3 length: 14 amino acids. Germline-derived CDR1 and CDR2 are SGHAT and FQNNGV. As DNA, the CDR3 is TGTGCCAGCAGCTTAGTCCGTAGCAATCAGCCCCAGCATTTT. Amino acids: CASSLVRSNQPQHF.

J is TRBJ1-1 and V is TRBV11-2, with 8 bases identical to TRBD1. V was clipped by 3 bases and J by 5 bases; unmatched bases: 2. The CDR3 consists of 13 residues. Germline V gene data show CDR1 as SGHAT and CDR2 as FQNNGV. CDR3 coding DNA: TGTGCCAGCAGCTTTGGGACAGGAACTGAAGCTTTCTTT. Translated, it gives CASSFGTGTEAFF.

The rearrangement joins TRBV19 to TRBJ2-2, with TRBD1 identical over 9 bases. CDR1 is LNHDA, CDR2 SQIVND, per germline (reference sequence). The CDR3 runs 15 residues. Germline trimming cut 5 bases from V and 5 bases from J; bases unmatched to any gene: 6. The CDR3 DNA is TGTGCCAGTAGTCCTGGGACAGGGAATACCGGGGAGCTGTTTTTT. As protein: CASSPGTGNTGELFF.

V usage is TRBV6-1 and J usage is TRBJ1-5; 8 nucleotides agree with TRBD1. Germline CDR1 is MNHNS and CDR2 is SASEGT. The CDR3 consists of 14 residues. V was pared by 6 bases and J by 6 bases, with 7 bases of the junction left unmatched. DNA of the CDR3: TGTGCCAGCAGAGACAGGGGAGAGGCTCAGCCCCAGCATTTT. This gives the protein CASRDRGEAQPQHF.

Written as DNA, the CDR3 is TGTGCCAGCAGGGAAGGACAGGTCACCTACGAGCAGTACGTC. Translated, it gives CASREGQVTYEQYV. V gene TRBV6-1 combines with J gene TRBJ2-7, with 7 bases fitting TRBD1. The CDR3 runs 14 residues. CDR1 and CDR2 (germline): MNHNS, SASEGT.

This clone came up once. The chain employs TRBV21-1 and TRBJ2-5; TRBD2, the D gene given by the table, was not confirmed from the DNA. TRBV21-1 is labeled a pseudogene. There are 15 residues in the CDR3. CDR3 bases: TGTGCCAGCAGCAAAAATAGCAGATGGCAAGAGACCCAGTACTTC. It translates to CASSKNSRWQETQYF.

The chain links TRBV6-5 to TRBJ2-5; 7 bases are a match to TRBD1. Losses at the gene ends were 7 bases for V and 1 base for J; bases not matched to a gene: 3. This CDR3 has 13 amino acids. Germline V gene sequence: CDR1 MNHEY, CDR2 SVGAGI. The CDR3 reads CASTRDSQETQYF. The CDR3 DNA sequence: TGTGCCAGCACTCGGGACAGCCAAGAGACCCAGTACTTC.

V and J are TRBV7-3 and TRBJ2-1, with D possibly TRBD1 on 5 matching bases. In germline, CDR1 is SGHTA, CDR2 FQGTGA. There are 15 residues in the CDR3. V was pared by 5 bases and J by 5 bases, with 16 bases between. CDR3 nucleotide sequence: TGTGCCAGCAGCCTAGGGGCGGCCCATAACAATGAGCAGTTCTTC. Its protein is CASSLGAAHNNEQFF.

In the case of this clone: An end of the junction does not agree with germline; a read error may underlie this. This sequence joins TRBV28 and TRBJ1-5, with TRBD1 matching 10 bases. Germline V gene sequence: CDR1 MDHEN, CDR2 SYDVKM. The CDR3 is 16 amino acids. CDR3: CASRDLGQGFVQPQNF. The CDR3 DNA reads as TGTGCCAGCAGGGATCTGGGACAGGGGTTTGTTCAGCCCCAGAATTTT.

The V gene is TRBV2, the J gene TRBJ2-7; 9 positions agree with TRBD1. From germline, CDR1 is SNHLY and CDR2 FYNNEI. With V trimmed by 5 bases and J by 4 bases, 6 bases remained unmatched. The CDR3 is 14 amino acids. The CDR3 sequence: CASSTGQGPYEQYF. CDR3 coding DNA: TGTGCCAGCAGTACGGGACAGGGCCCGTACGAGCAGTACTTC. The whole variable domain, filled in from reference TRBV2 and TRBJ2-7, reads EPEVTQTPSHQVTQMGQEVILRCVPISNHLYFYWYRQILGQKVEFLVSFYNNEISEKSEIFDDQFSVERPDGSNFTLKIRSTKLEDSAMYFCASSTGQGPYEQYFGPGTRLTVT.

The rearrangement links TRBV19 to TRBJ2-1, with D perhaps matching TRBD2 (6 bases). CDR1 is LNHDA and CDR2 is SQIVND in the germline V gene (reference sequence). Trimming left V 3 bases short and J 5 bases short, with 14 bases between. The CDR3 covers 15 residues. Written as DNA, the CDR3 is TGTGCCAGTAGTATCCGGGACTCGCAAGACAATGAGCAGTTCTTC. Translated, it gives CASSIRDSQDNEQFF.

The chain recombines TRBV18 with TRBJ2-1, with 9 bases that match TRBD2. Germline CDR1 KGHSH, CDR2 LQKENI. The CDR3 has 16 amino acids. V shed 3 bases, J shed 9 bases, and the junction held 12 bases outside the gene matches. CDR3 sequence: CASSPARGLAGSEQFF. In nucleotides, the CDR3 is TGTGCCAGCTCACCGGCAAGGGGACTAGCTGGGAGTGAGCAGTTCTTC.

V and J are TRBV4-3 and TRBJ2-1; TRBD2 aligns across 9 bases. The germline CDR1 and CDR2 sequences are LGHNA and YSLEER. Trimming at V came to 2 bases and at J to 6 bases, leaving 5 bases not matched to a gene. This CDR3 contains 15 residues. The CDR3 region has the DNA TGCGCCAGCAGCCAAACGCTAGCGGGGCGCAATGAGCAGTTCTTC. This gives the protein CASSQTLAGRNEQFF.

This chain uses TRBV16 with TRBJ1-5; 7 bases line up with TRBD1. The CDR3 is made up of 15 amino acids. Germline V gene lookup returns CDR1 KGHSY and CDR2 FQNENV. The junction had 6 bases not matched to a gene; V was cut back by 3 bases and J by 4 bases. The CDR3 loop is CASSQRQGGNQPQHF. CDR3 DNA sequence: TGTGCCAGCAGCCAGCGACAGGGCGGGAATCAGCCCCAGCATTTT.

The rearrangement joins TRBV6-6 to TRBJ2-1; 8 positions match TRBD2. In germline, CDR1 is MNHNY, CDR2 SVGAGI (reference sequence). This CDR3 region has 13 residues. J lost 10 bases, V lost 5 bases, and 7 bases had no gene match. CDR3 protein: CASSPREGIEQFF. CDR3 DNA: TGTGCCAGCAGTCCCCGGGAGGGAATAGAGCAGTTCTTC.

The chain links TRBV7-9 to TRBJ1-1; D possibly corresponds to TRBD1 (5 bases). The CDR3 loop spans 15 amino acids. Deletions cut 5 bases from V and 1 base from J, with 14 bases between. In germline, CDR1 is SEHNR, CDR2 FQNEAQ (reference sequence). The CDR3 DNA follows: TGTGCCAGCAGCCTGGGGCAGTTTAGGAACACTGAAGCTTTCTTT. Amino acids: CASSLGQFRNTEAFF.

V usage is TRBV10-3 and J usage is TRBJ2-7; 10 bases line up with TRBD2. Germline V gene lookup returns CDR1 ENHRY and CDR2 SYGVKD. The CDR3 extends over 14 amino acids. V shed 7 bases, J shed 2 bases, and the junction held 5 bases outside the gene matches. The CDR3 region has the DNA TGTGCCATCAAATCTAGCGGGAGTACCTACGAGCAGTACTTC. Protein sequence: CAIKSSGSTYEQYF.

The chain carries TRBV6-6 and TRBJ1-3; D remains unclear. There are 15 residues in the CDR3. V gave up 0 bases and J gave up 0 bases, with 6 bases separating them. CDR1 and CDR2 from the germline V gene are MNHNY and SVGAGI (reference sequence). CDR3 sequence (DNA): TGTGCCAGCAGTTACTCGAAGCACTCTGGAAACACCATATATTTT. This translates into CASSYSKHSGNTIYF.

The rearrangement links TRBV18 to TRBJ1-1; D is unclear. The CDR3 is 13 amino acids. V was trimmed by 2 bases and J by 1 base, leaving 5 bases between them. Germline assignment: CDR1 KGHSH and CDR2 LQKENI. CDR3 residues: CASSPKQNTEAFF. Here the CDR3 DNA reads TGTGCCAGCTCACCAAAGCAGAACACTGAAGCTTTCTTT.

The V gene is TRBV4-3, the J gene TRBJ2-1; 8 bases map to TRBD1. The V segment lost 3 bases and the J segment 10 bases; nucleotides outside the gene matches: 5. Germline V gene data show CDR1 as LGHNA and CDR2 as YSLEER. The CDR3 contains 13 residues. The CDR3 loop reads CASSQTGAKEQFF. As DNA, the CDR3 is TGCGCCAGCAGCCAGACAGGGGCTAAAGAGCAGTTCTTC.

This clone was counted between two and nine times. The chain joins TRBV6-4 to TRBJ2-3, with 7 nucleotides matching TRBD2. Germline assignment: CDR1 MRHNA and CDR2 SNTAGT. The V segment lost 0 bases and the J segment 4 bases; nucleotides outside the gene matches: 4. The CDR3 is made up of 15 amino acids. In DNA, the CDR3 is TGTGCCAGCAGTGACTCCGCGGGAGTCGCAGATACGCAGTATTTT. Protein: CASSDSAGVADTQYF.